This entry concerns a single T cell receptor beta chain. The antigen is not known. The authors made TCR beta cDNA libraries by 5'RACE template switching. This switching added a universal primer site and UMIs. TCRdb re-called the 5' RACE reads and gives one entry per CDR3 protein, without DNA. The ten top clones account for around 4.9%, within a sample of 350,000 to 450,000 distinct CDR3 sequences. Germline lookup yields CDR1 SGHRS and CDR2 YFSETQ. The CDR3 runs to 15 residues. This sample was included in a study of T cells expressing NK-cell markers. Turning to the study itself: Beta-chain profiling covered CD3+CD56+NKG2C+, CD3+CD56+NKG2C- and CD3+CD56-NKG2C+ sorted subsets.

Study-wide results and caveats: These clonotypes, the leaders elsewhere, also led the CD3+CD56-NKG2C+ fraction in several donors. The study found dominant NKG2C+ clonotypes at about 1.0-7.5% of CD8+ T cells in 5 or 6 donors.

Sample: blood T cells: a sorted CD56 or NKG2C T cell subset, CD4+ or CD8+ T cells, or bulk PBMC T cells (not recorded which). The sequence was obtained from a man aged 18-75 years in good health. The rearrangement joins TRBV5-1 to TRBJ2-3; TCRdb's assignment of TRBD1 cannot be checked, as there is no DNA. CDR3 loop: CASIQGSSSGDTQYF.